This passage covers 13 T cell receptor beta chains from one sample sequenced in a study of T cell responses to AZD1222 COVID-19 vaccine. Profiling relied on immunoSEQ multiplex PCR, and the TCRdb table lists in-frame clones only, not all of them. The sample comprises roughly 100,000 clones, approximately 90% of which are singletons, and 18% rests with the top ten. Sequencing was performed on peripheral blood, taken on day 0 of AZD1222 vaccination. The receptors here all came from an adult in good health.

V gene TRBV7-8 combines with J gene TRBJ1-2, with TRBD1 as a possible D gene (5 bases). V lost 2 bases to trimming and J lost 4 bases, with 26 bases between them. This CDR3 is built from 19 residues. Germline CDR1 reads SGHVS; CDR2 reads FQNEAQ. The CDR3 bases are TGTGCCAGCAGCTTATCCCCCGGGAGGGGAGGAATAACGGGCTATGGCTACACCTTC. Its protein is CASSLSPGRGGITGYGYTF.

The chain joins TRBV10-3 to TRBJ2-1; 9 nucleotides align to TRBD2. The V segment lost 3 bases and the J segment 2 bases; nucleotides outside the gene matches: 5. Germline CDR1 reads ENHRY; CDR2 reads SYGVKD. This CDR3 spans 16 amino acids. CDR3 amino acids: CAISDWAGGPYNEQFF. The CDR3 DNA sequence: TGTGCCATCAGTGATTGGGCGGGGGGGCCCTACAATGAGCAGTTCTTC.

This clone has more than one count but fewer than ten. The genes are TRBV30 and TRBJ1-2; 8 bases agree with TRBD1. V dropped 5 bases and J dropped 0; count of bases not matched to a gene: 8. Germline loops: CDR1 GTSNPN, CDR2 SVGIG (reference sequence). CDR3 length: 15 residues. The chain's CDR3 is CAWGGQGAPNYGYTF. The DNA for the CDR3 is TGTGCCTGGGGAGGCCAGGGGGCTCCTAACTATGGCTACACCTTC.

The CDR3 loop reads CASRDSSNTEAFF. The CDR3 DNA is TGCGCCAGCAGAGACTCCAGCAACACTGAAGCTTTCTTT. The rearrangement uses TRBV5-1 and TRBJ1-1; D is undetermined. Germline values: CDR1 SGHRS, CDR2 YFSETQ. The CDR3 contains 13 residues. V was pared by 5 bases and J by 2 bases, with 10 bases between.

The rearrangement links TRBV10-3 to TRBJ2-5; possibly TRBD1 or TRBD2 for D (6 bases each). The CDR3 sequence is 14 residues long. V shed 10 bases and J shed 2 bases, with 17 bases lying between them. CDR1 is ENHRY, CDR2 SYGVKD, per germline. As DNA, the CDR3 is TGTGCCACCTGGAGGGGGAGCAGGCAAGAGACCCAGTACTTC. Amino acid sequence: CATWRGSRQETQYF.

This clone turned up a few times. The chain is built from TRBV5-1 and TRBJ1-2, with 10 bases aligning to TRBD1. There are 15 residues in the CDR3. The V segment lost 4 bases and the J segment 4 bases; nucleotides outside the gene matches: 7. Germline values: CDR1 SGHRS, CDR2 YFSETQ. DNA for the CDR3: TGCGCCAGCAGCCCGTCGGGACAGGGGATCTATGGCTACACCTTC. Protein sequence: CASSPSGQGIYGYTF.

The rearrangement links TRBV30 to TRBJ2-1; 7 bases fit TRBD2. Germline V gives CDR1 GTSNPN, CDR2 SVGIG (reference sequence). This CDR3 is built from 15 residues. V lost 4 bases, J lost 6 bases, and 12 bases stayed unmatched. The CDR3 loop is CAWTHGWGGTNEQFF. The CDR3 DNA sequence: TGTGCCTGGACCCACGGGTGGGGGGGAACCAATGAGCAGTTCTTC.

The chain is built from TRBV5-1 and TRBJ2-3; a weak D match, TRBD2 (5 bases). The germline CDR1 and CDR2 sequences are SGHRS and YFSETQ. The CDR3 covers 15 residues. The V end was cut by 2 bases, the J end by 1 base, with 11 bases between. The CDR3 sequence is CASSLARRGTDTQYF. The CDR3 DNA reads TGCGCCAGCAGCTTAGCGAGGCGGGGCACAGATACGCAGTATTTT.

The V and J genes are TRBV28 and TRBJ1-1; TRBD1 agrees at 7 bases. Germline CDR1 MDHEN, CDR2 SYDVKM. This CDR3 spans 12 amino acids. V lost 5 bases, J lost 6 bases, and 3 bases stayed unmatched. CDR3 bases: TGTGCCAGCAGTCTCACAGGGGCTGAAGCTTTCTTT. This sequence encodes CASSLTGAEAFF.

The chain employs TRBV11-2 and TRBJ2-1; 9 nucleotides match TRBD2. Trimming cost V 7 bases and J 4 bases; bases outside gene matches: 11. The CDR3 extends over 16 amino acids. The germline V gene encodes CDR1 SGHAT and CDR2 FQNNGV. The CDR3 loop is CASTLGASGEYNEQFF. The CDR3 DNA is TGTGCCAGCACACTGGGAGCTAGCGGGGAGTACAATGAGCAGTTCTTC.

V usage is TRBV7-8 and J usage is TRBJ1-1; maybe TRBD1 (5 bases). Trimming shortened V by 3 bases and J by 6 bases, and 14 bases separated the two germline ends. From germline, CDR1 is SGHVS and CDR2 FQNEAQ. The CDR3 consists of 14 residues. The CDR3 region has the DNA TGTGCCAGCAGCTTCGACAGAACACTTTCTGAAGCTTTCTTT. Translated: CASSFDRTLSEAFF.

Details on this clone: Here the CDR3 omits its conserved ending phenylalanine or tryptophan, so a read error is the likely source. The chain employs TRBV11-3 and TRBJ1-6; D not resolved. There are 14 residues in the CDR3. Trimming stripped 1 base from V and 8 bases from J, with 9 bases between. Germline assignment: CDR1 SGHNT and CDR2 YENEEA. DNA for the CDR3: TGTGCCAGCAGCTTAGTATCGGAGGATTCACCCCTCCACCTT. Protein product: CASSLVSEDSPLHL.

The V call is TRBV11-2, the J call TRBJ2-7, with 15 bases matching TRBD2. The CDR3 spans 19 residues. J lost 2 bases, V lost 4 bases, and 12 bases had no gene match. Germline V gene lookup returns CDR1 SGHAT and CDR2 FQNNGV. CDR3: CASSSRTSGGAVLTYEQYF. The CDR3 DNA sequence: TGTGCCAGCAGCTCCCGGACTAGCGGGGGGGCCGTCCTAACCTACGAGCAGTACTTC.